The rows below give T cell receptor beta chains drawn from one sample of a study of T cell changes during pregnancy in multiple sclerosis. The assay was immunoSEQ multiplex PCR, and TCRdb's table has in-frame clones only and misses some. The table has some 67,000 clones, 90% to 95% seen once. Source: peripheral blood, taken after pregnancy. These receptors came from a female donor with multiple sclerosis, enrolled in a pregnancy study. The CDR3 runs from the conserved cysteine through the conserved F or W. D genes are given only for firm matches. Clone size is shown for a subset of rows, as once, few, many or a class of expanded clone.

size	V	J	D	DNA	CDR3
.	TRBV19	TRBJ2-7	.	TGTGCCAGTAGTAAAGCGGCAGACCCCTACGAGCAGTACTTC	CASSKAADPYEQYF
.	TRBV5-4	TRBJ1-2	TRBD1	TGTGCCAGCACCCCAGACAGGGAGCATGGCTACACCTTC	CASTPDREHGYTF
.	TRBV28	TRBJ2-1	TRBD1	TGTGCCAGCAGTTTCCGGGACAGGTACAATGAGCAGTTCTTC	CASSFRDRYNEQFF
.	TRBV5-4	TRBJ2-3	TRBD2	TGTGCCAGCACCTCAGGGACTAGCGGGAGGTACTCAGATACGCAGTATTTT	CASTSGTSGRYSDTQYF
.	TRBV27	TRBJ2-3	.	TGTGCCAGCAGTTTCCTGGGGCTCACAGATACGCAGTATTTT	CASSFLGLTDTQYF
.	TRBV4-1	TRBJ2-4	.	TGCGCCAGCAGCCCTGAGGAACTAGCCAAAAACATTCAGTACTTC	CASSPEELAKNIQYF
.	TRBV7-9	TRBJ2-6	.	TGTGCCAGCAGCTTAGTAGCGTCTGGGGCCAACGTCCTGACTTTC	CASSLVASGANVLTF
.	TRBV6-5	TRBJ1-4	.	TGTGCCAGCAGTTACTCCGCGGGGGGTGAAAAACTGTTTTTT	CASSYSAGGEKLFF
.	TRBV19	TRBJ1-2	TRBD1	TGTGCCAGTAGTACGAGGACAGGGTCGGTTACTGGCTACACCTTC	CASSTRTGSVTGYTF
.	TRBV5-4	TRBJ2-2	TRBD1	TGTGCCAGCAGCTTGACAGGGGGCACCGGGGAGCTGTTTTTT	CASSLTGGTGELFF
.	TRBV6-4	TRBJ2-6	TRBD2	TGTGCCAGCAGTGAGGGGACTAGCGGCTCTGGGGCCAACGTCCTGACTTTC	CASSEGTSGSGANVLTF
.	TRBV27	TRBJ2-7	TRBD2	TGTGCCAGCAGTTTTCTCGGCGGGAGGGCCTACGAGCAGTACTTC	CASSFLGGRAYEQYF
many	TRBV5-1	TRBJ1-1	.	TGCGCCAGCAGCTTGGGGACACACGGAGGGGACACTGAAGCTTTCTTT	CASSLGTHGGDTEAFF
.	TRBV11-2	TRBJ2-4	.	TGTGCCAGCAGCTTAAGAGCCAGGGGTCGTGGAGAAAACATTCAGTACTTC	CASSLRARGRGENIQYF
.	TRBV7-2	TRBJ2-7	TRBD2	TGTGCCAGCAGCTTATGGACTAGCGTCCCGTACGAGCAGTACTTC	CASSLWTSVPYEQYF
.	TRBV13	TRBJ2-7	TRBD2	TGTGCCAGCAGCTTGATGCGGGAGGGCCTATCCTACGAGCAGTACTTC	CASSLMREGLSYEQYF
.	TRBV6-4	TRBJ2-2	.	TGTGCCAGCAAAAAAAGACTCGACACCGGGGAGCTGTTTTTT	CASKKRLDTGELFF
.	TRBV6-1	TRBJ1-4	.	TGTGCCAGCAGCGTGTCAGTGACAATTGAAAAACTGTTTTTT	CASSVSVTIEKLFF
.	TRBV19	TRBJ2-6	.	TGTGCCAGTGCGGAGTTCCGCTCTGGGGCCAACGTCCTGACTTTC	CASAEFRSGANVLTF
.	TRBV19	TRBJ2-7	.	TGTGCCAGTAGTATAGCCCGGTTCGAATCCTACGAGCAGTACTTC	CASSIARFESYEQYF
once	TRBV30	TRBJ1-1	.	TGTGCCTGGTCCGACAGTCTGAACACTGAAGCTTTCTTT	CAWSDSLNTEAFF
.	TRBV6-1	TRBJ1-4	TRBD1	TGTGCCAGCAGTGAAGGATTAAGGGGACAGGGCAAAAGGTATGAAAAACTGTTTTTT	CASSEGLRGQGKRYEKLFF
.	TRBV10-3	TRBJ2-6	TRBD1	TGTGCCATCAGTGAGGGACAGGGCCTCGGGGCCAACGTCCTGACTTTC	CAISEGQGLGANVLTF
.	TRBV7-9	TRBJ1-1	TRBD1	TGTGCCAGCAGCTCACAGGGGGGGACTGAAGCTTTCTTT	CASSSQGGTEAFF
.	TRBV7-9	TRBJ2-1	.	TGTGCCAGCAGCTTAGCGGTCGGGGTTGTCAGTGGTCTGTTCTTC	CASSLAVGVVSGLFF
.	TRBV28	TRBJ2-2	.	TGTGCCAGCAGCCAAACGAACACCGGGGAGCTGTTTTTT	CASSQTNTGELFF
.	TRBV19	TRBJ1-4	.	TGTGCCAGTAGCCTATGGGCGCGTCCTAATGAAAAACTGTTTTTT	CASSLWARPNEKLFF
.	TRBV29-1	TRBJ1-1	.	TGCAGCGTTGAGGCGGGGCCTGAAGCTTTCTTT	CSVEAGPEAFF
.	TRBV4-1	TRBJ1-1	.	TGCGCCAGCAGCCAAGATCCGGCGGTGAACACTGAAGCTTTCTTT	CASSQDPAVNTEAFF
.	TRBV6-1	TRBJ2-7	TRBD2	TGTGCCAGCAGACCGGGACTAGTATCCTACGAGCAGTACTTC	CASRPGLVSYEQYF
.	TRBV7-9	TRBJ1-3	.	TGTGCCAGCAGCCAGCTGCCAGGGCTTAGCTCTGGAAACACCATATATTTT	CASSQLPGLSSGNTIYF
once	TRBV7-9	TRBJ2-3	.	TGTGCCAGCAGCTTATCTAGACAGGAGGTTAGCACAGATACGCAGTATTTT	CASSLSRQEVSTDTQYF
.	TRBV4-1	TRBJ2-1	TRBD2	TGCGCCAGCAGCCGCGGACTAGCGGGAGAATACAATGAGCAGTTCTTC	CASSRGLAGEYNEQFF
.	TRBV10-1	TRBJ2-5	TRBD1	TGCGCCAGCAGTGTTGGACAGGGTTTGGGAGAGACCCAGTACTTC	CASSVGQGLGETQYF
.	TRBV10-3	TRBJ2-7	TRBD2	TGTGCCATAAGCACTAGCGGAGGAGCCTACGAGCAGTACTTC	CAISTSGGAYEQYF
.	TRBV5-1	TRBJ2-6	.	TGCGCCAGCAGCGGGCAGGGGGGGGCCAACGTCCTGACTTTC	CASSGQGGANVLTF
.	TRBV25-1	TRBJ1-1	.	TGTGCCAGCAGTGAATACTCGAACACTGAAGCTTTCTTT	CASSEYSNTEAFF
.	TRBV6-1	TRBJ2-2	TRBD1	TGTGCCAGCAGTGCCGGGACAGGGTTTTTCGGGGAGCTGTTTTTT	CASSAGTGFFGELFF
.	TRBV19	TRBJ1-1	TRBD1	TGTGCCAGCACCCTCGGACAGGGCAATACTGAAGCTTTCTTT	CASTLGQGNTEAFF
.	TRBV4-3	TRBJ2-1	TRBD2	TGCGCCAGCAGCCAAGTTTTACTAGCGGGAGCCAATGAGCAGTTCTTC	CASSQVLLAGANEQFF
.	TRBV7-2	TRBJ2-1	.	TGTGCCAGCAGCTTAGTGGTTTCGCGGGAACCCCCCAATGAGCAGTTCTTC	CASSLVVSREPPNEQFF
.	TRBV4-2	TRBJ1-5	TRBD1	TGTGCCAGCAGCCAAGGGACAGGGGCAAATCAGCCCCAGCATTTT	CASSQGTGANQPQHF
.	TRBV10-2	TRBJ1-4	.	TGCGCCAGCAGTGAGGGGTGGGGAGGGCGGGATGAAGAACTGTTTTTT	CASSEGWGGRDEELFF
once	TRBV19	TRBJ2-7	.	TGTGCCAGTAGTATGGAGGAGGGGGCAAGTTCAGAGCAGTACTTC	CASSMEEGASSEQYF
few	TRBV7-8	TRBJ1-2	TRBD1	TGTGCCAGCAGCCCGGACAGGGGGGGCTCTAACTATGGCTACACCTTC	CASSPDRGGSNYGYTF
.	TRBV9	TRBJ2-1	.	TGTGCCAGCAGCCCTACTAGGCTCTACAATGAGCAGTTCTTC	CASSPTRLYNEQFF
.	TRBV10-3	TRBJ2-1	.	TGTGCCATCGCCCCGGACAGTTATGAGCAGTTCTTC	CAIAPDSYEQFF
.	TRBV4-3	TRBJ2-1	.	TGCGCCAGCAGCCAAGAGAAGGTAGCAGAAGAGCAGTTCTTC	CASSQEKVAEEQFF
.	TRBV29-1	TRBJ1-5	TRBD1	TGCAGCGTTGAAGAGGGGACAGGGGGCAATCAGCCCCAGCATTTT	CSVEEGTGGNQPQHF
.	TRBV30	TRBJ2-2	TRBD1	TGTGCCTGGAGTGTACATGGGACAGGGGTATCGAACACCGGGGAGCTGTTTTTT	CAWSVHGTGVSNTGELFF
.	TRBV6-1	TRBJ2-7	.	TGTGCCAGCAGTGAGGACCCGCCCGGGATGCCCTCCTACGAGCAGTACTTC	CASSEDPPGMPSYEQYF
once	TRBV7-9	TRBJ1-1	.	TGTGCCAGCAGCCAAGACGGGCGGGGGAACACTGAAGCTTTCTTT	CASSQDGRGNTEAFF
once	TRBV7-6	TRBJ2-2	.	TGTGCCAGCAGCCCCCGTTCGAGGGCGAACACCGGGGAGCTGTTTTTT	CASSPRSRANTGELFF
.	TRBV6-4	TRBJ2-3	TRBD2	TGTGCCAGCAGTAGGAGCGGGAGTGGGACAGATACGCAGTATTTT	CASSRSGSGTDTQYF
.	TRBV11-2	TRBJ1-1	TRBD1	TGTGCCAGCAGCCGCAGACAGGGGAAAACTTTCTTT	CASSRRQGKTFF
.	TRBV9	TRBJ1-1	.	TGTGCCAGCAGCGAGGATCTTACAGTGAACACTGAAGCTTTCTTT	CASSEDLTVNTEAFF
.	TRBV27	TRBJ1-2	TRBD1	TGTGCCAGCAGTTTCACAGGGGGCGGCTATGGCTACACCTTC	CASSFTGGGYGYTF
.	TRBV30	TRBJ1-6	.	TGTGCCTGGAGCAAAGGCGGTTCACCCCTCCACTTT	CAWSKGGSPLHF
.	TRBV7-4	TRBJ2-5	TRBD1	TGTGCCAGCAGCTTTATCCCTGACAGGGCGGAGGAGACCCAGTACTTC	CASSFIPDRAEETQYF
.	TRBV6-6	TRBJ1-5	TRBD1	TGTGCCAGCAGGAAGGGACAGGTTAATCAGCCCCAGCATTTT	CASRKGQVNQPQHF